These 23 T cell receptor beta chains came from one sample sequenced in a study of CD8+CD57+ T cells in acquired aplastic anemia. TCR beta VDJ and CDR3 were profiled, and genomic DNA was the template. TCRdb itself ran the reads through MiXCR, one entry per CDR3 protein. The profile covers 220,000 or so distinct CDR3 sequences, with 65% appearing a single time and around 50% taken by the ten largest. The sequenced patients had an expansion of CD8+CD57+ cells seen by flow cytometry. Sequencing was done on a sample of sorted CD4+, CD8+, or CD8+CD57+ T cells (not recorded which) from PBMCs. These receptors were taken from a human donor with aplastic anemia.

The chain links TRBV5-4 to TRBJ2-1; 7 bases match TRBD1. V was pared by 0 bases and J by 4 bases, with 4 bases of the junction left unmatched. CDR1 is SGHNT, CDR2 YYREEE, per germline (reference sequence). CDR3 length: 15 amino acids. CDR3 sequence reads: CASSLGRTGYNEQFF. The CDR3 nucleotides read TGTGCCAGCAGCTTGGGCAGGACAGGTTACAATGAGCAGTTCTTC.

The chain couples TRBV19 to TRBJ2-7; possibly TRBD1 for D (5 bases). Trimming removed 5 bases at V and 6 bases at J, with 11 bases between. The CDR3 has 12 residues. The germline V gene has CDR1 LNHDA and CDR2 SQIVND (reference sequence). The CDR3 spells CASSPPRAEQYF. Written as DNA, the CDR3 is TGTGCCAGTAGTCCCCCCAGGGCCGAGCAGTACTTC.

CDR3 sequence: CAVYRINEQFF. The CDR3 DNA follows: TGTGCCGTCTACAGAATCAATGAGCAGTTCTTC. This chain links TRBV12-3 or TRBV12-4 with TRBJ2-1, with D unclear. V shed 11 bases and J shed 6 bases, with 11 bases lying between them. The CDR3 extends over 11 amino acids.

The chain is built from TRBV15 and TRBJ1-1; D remains ambiguous. Germline assignment: CDR1 LNHNV and CDR2 YYDKDF (reference sequence). The ends were cut back, 2 bases at V and 3 bases at J, with 4 bases in the middle. The CDR3 contains 12 residues. The CDR3 sequence is CATSRPYTEAFF. The CDR3 DNA reads as TGTGCCACCAGCAGACCGTACACTGAAGCTTTCTTT.

This clonotype was counted a single time. One junction end disagrees with the germline gene, perhaps due to a read error. This rearrangement joins TRBV7-7 to TRBJ1-3; no reliable D call. The CDR3 consists of 16 residues. The V gene's germline CDR1 is SSHAT and CDR2 FNYEAQ (reference sequence). This chain's CDR3 is CASSFTQEARGNTIYF. CDR3 coding DNA: TGTGCTAGCAGCTTCACGCAGGAGGCAAGGGGAAACACCATATATTTT.

The rearrangement links TRBV9 to TRBJ2-1; D might be TRBD1 or TRBD2, each matching 5 bases. The CDR3 length is 15 residues. Germline-derived CDR1 and CDR2 are SGDLS and YYNGEE. Between the trimmed V and J ends, which lost 0 bases and 3 bases, there was a span of 10 bases. CDR3 in DNA: TGTGCCAGCAGCGTAGAGGGACCCCACTACAATGAGCAGTTCTTC. It codes for CASSVEGPHYNEQFF.

The chain couples TRBV24-1 to TRBJ2-1; the match to TRBD2 covers 7 bases. The CDR3 totals 13 residues. V shed 9 bases, J shed 5 bases, and the junction held 6 bases outside the gene matches. From germline, CDR1 is KGHDR and CDR2 SFDVKD. This CDR3 is CATGTGTNNEQFF. The CDR3, as DNA: TGTGCCACCGGTACTGGGACTAACAATGAGCAGTTCTTC.

The rearrangement joins TRBV7-9 to TRBJ1-5, with D perhaps matching TRBD1 (5 bases). The CDR3 extends over 16 amino acids. Germline CDR1 and CDR2: SEHNR and FQNEAQ (reference sequence). V was pared by 1 base and J by 0 bases, with 10 bases between. The CDR3 spells CASSLEDSHSNQPQHF. The CDR3 DNA reads as TGTGCCAGCAGCTTAGAAGACAGCCATAGCAATCAGCCCCAGCATTTT.

This sequence joins TRBV19 and TRBJ2-7; no clear D gene. Looked up from germline, CDR1 is LNHDA and CDR2 is SQIVND (reference sequence). V lost 7 bases and J lost 3, with 7 bases in between. The CDR3 covers 11 residues. This CDR3 reads CASMLGYEQYF. CDR3 sequence (DNA): TGTGCCAGTATGCTAGGCTACGAGCAGTACTTC. The full variable domain, rest sourced from reference TRBV19 and TRBJ2-7, is DGGITQSPKYLFRKEGQNVTLSCEQNLNHDAMYWYRQDPGQGLRLIYYSQIVNDFQKGDIAEGYSVSREKKESFPLTVTSAQKNPTAFYLCASMLGYEQYFGPGTRLTVT.

This chain connects TRBV7-2 to TRBJ2-7; a weak D match, TRBD1 (5 bases). The CDR3 extends over 15 amino acids. The ends were cut back, 6 bases at V and 1 base at J, with 16 bases in the middle. The germline V gene has CDR1 SGHTA and CDR2 FQGNSA. This CDR3 is CASSSVGVPSYEQYF. The CDR3 nucleotides read TGTGCCAGCAGTTCAGTAGGGGTACCATCCTACGAGCAGTACTTC.

The rearrangement uses TRBV6-2 or TRBV6-3 and TRBJ1-5; a weak D match, TRBD1 (6 bases). CDR3 length: 13 amino acids. Germline-derived CDR1 and CDR2 are MNHEY and SVGEGT. The CDR3 nucleotides read TGTGAATCCGGACTAGCGGGGGGGCAGGAGCAGCATTTT. This gives the protein CESGLAGGQEQHF.

This chain links TRBV19 with TRBJ2-7, with TRBD1 matching over 9 bases. This CDR3 is built from 15 residues. Unmatched junction bases numbered 9, after V lost 6 bases and J lost 3 bases. Germline-derived CDR1 and CDR2 are LNHDA and SQIVND (reference sequence). DNA of the CDR3: TGTGCCAGTAGGGAACAGGGGGCCCTAAACTACGAGCAGTACTTC. It encodes CASREQGALNYEQYF.

Remarks on this clonotype: This may arise from a read error, as a much more abundant clone is one base away. The V gene is TRBV5-4, the J gene TRBJ1-2, with TRBD1 matching 7 bases. The CDR3 runs 14 residues. Germline assignment: CDR1 SGHNT and CDR2 YYREEE (reference sequence). The ends lost 0 bases at V and 5 bases at J; junction bases unmatched: 4. The CDR3, as DNA: TGTGCCAGCAGCTTGGGCAGGGGGGGATATGGCTACACCTTC. It codes for CASSLGRGGYGYTF.

V and J are TRBV19 and TRBJ1-1; D possibly corresponds to TRBD1 (6 bases). Trimming shortened V by 7 bases and J by 5 bases, and 11 bases separated the two germline ends. The CDR3 runs 12 residues. Germline CDR1 LNHDA, CDR2 SQIVND (reference sequence). CDR3 DNA sequence: TGTGCCAGTACAAGAACAGGGACTGAAGCTTTCTTT. It encodes CASTRTGTEAFF. The whole variable domain, remainder taken from reference TRBV19 and TRBJ1-1, is DGGITQSPKYLFRKEGQNVTLSCEQNLNHDAMYWYRQDPGQGLRLIYYSQIVNDFQKGDIAEGYSVSREKKESFPLTVTSAQKNPTAFYLCASTRTGTEAFFGQGTRLTVV.

The rearrangement uses TRBV24-1 and TRBJ2-5; weak D call: TRBD2 (5 bases). The CDR3 has 15 amino acids. V lost 9 bases and J 0 bases, leaving 16 bases between the germline ends. In germline, CDR1 is KGHDR, CDR2 SFDVKD. The CDR3 DNA sequence: TGTGCCACCTCCGAGCTTGGGCGGGACCAAGAGACCCAGTACTTC. Translation: CATSELGRDQETQYF.

This chain uses TRBV24-1 with TRBJ2-7, with D maybe TRBD1 (6 bases). The germline CDR1 and CDR2 sequences are KGHDR and SFDVKD. Trimming removed 4 bases at V and 6 bases at J, with 9 bases between. The CDR3 is 12 amino acids. The CDR3 region is CATSEQGTEQYF. The DNA for the CDR3 is TGTGCCACCAGTGAACAGGGAACCGAGCAGTACTTC.

This clonotype showed up just once. The chain uses TRBV24-1 and TRBJ2-2, with D possibly TRBD1 on 5 matching bases. CDR3 length: 14 amino acids. Germline assignment: CDR1 KGHDR and CDR2 SFDVKD. V gave up 9 bases and J gave up 1 base, with 11 bases separating them. In nucleotides, the CDR3 is TGTGCCACCCAGCGAGACAGGAACACCGGGGAGCTGTTTTTT. It yields the protein CATQRDRNTGELFF.

This clonotype turned up a few times. The V and J genes are TRBV15 and TRBJ2-1; D uncertain. The CDR3 sequence is 13 residues long. In germline, CDR1 is LNHNV, CDR2 YYDKDF (reference sequence). V lost 2 bases to trimming and J lost 3 bases, with 5 bases between them. CDR3 protein: CATSRQGYNEQFF. The DNA for the CDR3 is TGTGCCACCAGCAGACAAGGCTACAATGAGCAGTTCTTC.

J is TRBJ1-5 and V is TRBV15, with TRBD1 as a possible D gene (6 bases). V lost 5 bases and J lost 4, with 12 bases in between. Germline V gene lookup returns CDR1 LNHNV and CDR2 YYDKDF (reference sequence). CDR3 length: 14 residues. CDR3 sequence reads: CATSGGRVNQPQHF. For the CDR3, the DNA is TGTGCCACCAGCGGGGGCAGGGTAAATCAGCCCCAGCATTTT.

The count of this clonotype is one. The chain is built from TRBV29-1 and TRBJ2-1; D is undetermined. Looked up from germline, CDR1 is SQVTM and CDR2 is ANQGSEA. V was shortened by 7 bases and J by 1 base, with 11 bases between the two germline ends. This CDR3 has 13 amino acids. This CDR3 reads CSARTGSYNEQFF. DNA of the CDR3: TGCAGCGCTCGGACGGGTTCCTACAATGAGCAGTTCTTC.

This chain links TRBV15 with TRBJ1-1, with no clear D. The CDR3 length is 15 residues. Germline V gene data show CDR1 as LNHNV and CDR2 as YYDKDF (reference sequence). Trimming cost V 0 bases and J 6 bases, with 14 bases left between them. In DNA form, the CDR3 reads TGTGCCACCAGCAGAGATTGGGCAGTGGCAGCTGAAGCTTTCTTT. Its protein product is CATSRDWAVAAEAFF.

This chain uses TRBV6-2 or TRBV6-3 with TRBJ2-3; 8 bases match TRBD1. The junction had 4 bases not matched to a gene; V was cut back by 5 bases and J by 3 bases. The CDR3 extends over 14 amino acids. The germline gives CDR1 MNHEY, CDR2 SVGEGT. In DNA form, the CDR3 reads TGTGCCAGCAGTCACGGACAGGGAACAGATACGCAGTATTTT. Encoded protein: CASSHGQGTDTQYF.

In DNA form, the CDR3 reads TGTGCCAACTCCGGGACAGGGTCCTACGAGCAGTACTTC. Translating it yields CANSGTGSYEQYF. The genes are TRBV28 and TRBJ2-7; 9 bases fit TRBD1. This CDR3 has 13 residues. Germline CDR1 reads MDHEN; CDR2 reads SYDVKM. With 10 bases clipped from V and 1 base from J, the junction kept 5 bases outside the gene matches.